This TCR beta chain was retrieved from a study of blood T cell repertoires in COVID-19. Study-wide background: Samples representing acute and convalescent COVID-19 were sourced from the United States, Italy and Spain.

In the authors' methods: Amplification with reference gene primers provided the estimates of nucleated cell counts. The repertoire was sequenced with immunoSEQ multiplex PCR; TCRdb's copy has only in-frame clones and lacks some. D and trimming come from the DNA, and the V and J calls and clone size come from that table. The table includes about 140,000 clones, more than 60% detected once. This clone was counted between two and nine times. This CDR3 is 15 amino acids long. Trimming stripped 4 bases from V and 3 bases from J, with 15 bases between. CDR1 is SGHVS, CDR2 FNYEAQ, per germline. The specimen was peripheral blood. The TCR originated in an elderly man with acute or convalescent COVID-19. The chain joins TRBV7-6 to TRBJ1-1; D may be TRBD1 (6 bases). CDR3 in DNA: TGTGCCAGCAGCTCGGGGGGCCGAGGATACACTGAAGCTTTCTTT. This translates into CASSSGGRGYTEAFF.